This TCR beta chain appears in the sequencing data of a study of beta chain features in type 1 diabetes. General study findings and limits: Moderately but significantly shorter TCRB CDR3s were found in Type 1 diabetes patients in all four CD4+ subsets. A pattern of fewer insertions and more deletions at VDJ junctions was seen in type 1 diabetes patients.

Between the trimmed V and J ends, which lost 1 base and 5 bases, there was a span of 17 bases. CDR3 length: 16 residues. Germline values: CDR1 KGHSH, CDR2 LQKENI. Expressed TCRB transcripts were sequenced, since all the RNA that had been isolated was reverse transcribed. Measured with immunoSEQ multiplex PCR; TCRdb has only the in-frame clones, and not every one. The data show around 260,000 clones, 20% seen once. As for this clone: Its target is unknown.

This TCR was sampled from a woman aged 40-49 years with type 1 diabetes. Material: naive CD4+ T cells from blood. The genes are TRBV18 and TRBJ1-1; D might be TRBD1 (5 bases). The CDR3 protein is CASSPREGRGKTEAFF. The CDR3, as DNA: TGTGCCAGCTCACCACGCGAAGGAAGGGGAAAGACTGAAGCTTTCTTT.